The 7 T cell receptor beta chains in this list originate from one sample, sequenced in a study of spatial heterogeneity in lung cancer. In TCRdb, the 5' RACE reads were re-called with MiXCR into one record per CDR3 protein. The table includes under 20,000 distinct CDR3 sequences, about 10% detected once. Time point given: blood at routine non-recurrence follow-up after resection. The specimen was PBMCs, collected at follow-up. These receptors came from a male donor with early-stage non-small cell lung cancer.

The chain uses TRBV12-3 or TRBV12-4 and TRBJ1-5; 7 bases fit TRBD1. V lost 6 bases and J lost 3; bases outside the gene matches: 5. This CDR3 contains 14 residues. DNA of the CDR3: TGTGCCAGCAGCCAGGGACAGATCAATCAGCCCCAGCATTTT. Its translation is CASSQGQINQPQHF.

This clonotype is categorized as medium-sized. The chain has TRBV7-6 and TRBJ2-2; 11 positions agree with TRBD2. The V segment lost 5 bases and the J segment 6 bases; nucleotides outside the gene matches: 5. CDR1 is SGHVS, CDR2 FNYEAQ, per germline. CDR3 length: 15 amino acids. This CDR3 reads CASSPLAGGAGELFF. The DNA for the CDR3 is TGTGCCAGCAGCCCCTTAGCGGGAGGGGCCGGGGAGCTGTTTTTT.

This clonotype was seen ten or more times. CDR3 coding DNA: TGTGCCAGCAGGAAAGACAGGGAGATCGGGGAGCTGTTTTTT. Its translation is CASRKDREIGELFF. V gene TRBV2 combines with J gene TRBJ2-2; 7 bases agree with TRBD1. Germline values: CDR1 SNHLY, CDR2 FYNNEI. V was pared by 6 bases and J by 7 bases, with 8 bases of the junction left unmatched. This CDR3 contains 14 residues.

At least ten counts were recorded for this clonotype. J is TRBJ2-5 and V is TRBV6-1, with D possibly matching TRBD1 (5 bases). The V and J ends lost 0 bases and 4 bases respectively, with 12 bases between them. The CDR3 has 15 residues. Germline V CDR1 and CDR2: MNHNS, SASEGT. The CDR3 is CASSEAQGGGETQYF. The CDR3 DNA reads as TGTGCCAGCAGTGAAGCCCAGGGTGGTGGAGAGACCCAGTACTTC.

This clonotype was seen more than once but under ten times. The chain recombines TRBV11-2 with TRBJ1-2, with 7 bases fitting TRBD1. The CDR3 length is 13 residues. CDR1 and CDR2 (germline): SGHAT, FQNNGV. V lost 4 bases to trimming and J lost 10 bases; unmatched junction nucleotides: 9. The CDR3 nucleotides read TGTGCCAGCAGCTACGGGGACAGTAAGCACTACACCTTC. Translating gives CASSYGDSKHYTF.

In this sample, this clonotype turned up many times. This rearrangement joins TRBV5-1 to TRBJ2-6; TRBD1 might be the D (6 bases). This CDR3 comprises 18 residues. V shed 0 bases and J shed 0 bases, with 13 bases lying between them. The germline CDR1 and CDR2 sequences are SGHRS and YFSETQ. CDR3 region: CASSLGDRFSSGANVLTF. CDR3 nucleotides: TGCGCCAGCAGCTTGGGTGACAGGTTCAGCTCTGGGGCCAACGTCCTGACTTTC.

The chain combines TRBV11-2 with TRBJ1-1; TRBD1 matches 8 bases. With 6 bases clipped from V and 4 bases from J, the junction kept 7 bases outside the gene matches. The CDR3 spans 14 residues. Germline CDR1 SGHAT, CDR2 FQNNGV. The CDR3 nucleotides read TGTGCCAGCAGGGAGACAGGGGCCACCACTGAAGCTTTCTTT. It codes for CASRETGATTEAFF.